Listed here is a single T cell receptor beta chain. The data are from a study of technical replicates of blood from several donors. V was cut by 0 bases and J by 1 base, with 10 bases left in between. There are 16 residues in the CDR3. Germline values: CDR1 ENHRY, CDR2 SYGVKD. TCRdb keeps only in-frame clones here, not all; method: immunoSEQ multiplex PCR. The sample shows approximately 75,000 clones, approximately 96% of them seen only once. Sequencing input: T cells isolated from PBMCs. The chain couples TRBV10-3 to TRBJ1-5; perhaps TRBD1 as D (5 bases). This TCR came from a human donor in good health. The CDR3 sequence is CAISESSKGSNQPQHF. The CDR3 nucleotides are TGTGCCATCAGTGAGTCGTCGAAGGGGAGCAATCAGCCCCAGCATTTT.